The 30 T cell receptor beta chains below all came from one sample that was sequenced in a study of T cells in Graves' hyperthyroidism and ophthalmopathy. TCR beta CDR3 sequences were amplified from RNA transcripts. The TCR CDR3 was amplified in a first-round RT-PCR using the HTBI primer set. TCRdb reprocessed the multiplex PCR reads via MiXCR and lists one record per CDR3 protein. The sample shows around 760,000 distinct CDR3 sequences, 30% to 40% of them seen only once. The material sequenced was blood. The receptors come from a middle-aged woman with Graves' hyperthyroidism.

This clonotype was observed a handful of times. The chain uses TRBV9 and TRBJ1-6, with 10 bases fitting TRBD1. The germline CDR1 and CDR2 sequences are SGDLS and YYNGEE. The CDR3 covers 17 residues. V lost 5 bases to trimming and J lost 9 bases; unmatched junction nucleotides: 14. The CDR3 sequence: CASSYPTSGTGASPLHF. The DNA for the CDR3 is TGTGCCAGCAGTTACCCTACCTCCGGGACAGGGGCTTCACCCCTCCACTTT.

In its sample, this clonotype was seen many times. The chain employs TRBV10-1 and TRBJ1-3; D is possibly TRBD1 (6 bases). V was trimmed by 4 bases and J by 4 bases, leaving 8 bases between them. The CDR3 length is 13 residues. Germline loops: CDR1 WNHNN, CDR2 SYGVQD (reference sequence). CDR3 in amino acids: CASSVDRGNTIYF. The CDR3 DNA reads TGCGCCAGCAGTGTGGACAGAGGAAACACCATATATTTT.

In its sample, this clonotype was seen a few times. CDR3 residues: CASNTMLSNQPQHF. The CDR3 nucleotides read TGTGCCAGTAATACGATGCTAAGCAATCAGCCCCAGCATTTT. This chain joins TRBV19 and TRBJ1-5; D uncertain. The V end lost 7 bases, the J end lost 1 base, and 11 bases lay between the germline ends. Germline CDR1 is LNHDA and CDR2 is SQIVND (reference sequence). The CDR3 is 14 amino acids.

With respect to this clonotype: The junction departs from the called germline gene at one end, perhaps through a read error. The chain couples TRBV11-2 to TRBJ1-4, with D unclear. CDR1 and CDR2 from the germline V gene are SGHAT and FQNNGV. The CDR3 loop spans 14 amino acids. The CDR3: CASSSQATNKKLFF. Here the CDR3 DNA reads TGTGCCAGCAGCTCCCAGGCAACTAATAAAAAACTGTTTTTT. The full variable domain, its missing parts supplied by reference TRBV11-2 and TRBJ1-4, is EAGVAQSPRYKIIEKRQSVAFWCNPISGHATLYWYQQILGQGPKLLIQFQNNGVVDDSQLPKDRFSAERLKGVDSTLKIQPAKLEDSAVYLCASSSQATNKKLFFGSGTQLSVL.

This clonotype was recorded many times. This sequence joins TRBV5-8 and TRBJ2-7; no clear D. V lost 1 base and J lost 7, with 9 bases in between. This CDR3 comprises 12 residues. The germline CDR1 and CDR2 sequences are SGHTS and YDEGEE. CDR3 sequence reads: CASSLKGWEQYF. In nucleotides, the CDR3 is TGTGCCAGCAGCTTGAAAGGATGGGAGCAGTACTTC.

V gene TRBV7-9 combines with J gene TRBJ2-5; TRBD2 matches 12 bases. This CDR3 contains 17 residues. From germline, CDR1 is SEHNR and CDR2 FQNEAQ (reference sequence). The V gene end was trimmed by 5 bases and the J gene end by 5 bases; junction bases not matched to a gene: 12. The CDR3 nucleotides are TGTGCCAGCAGCCAACTCCTAGCGGGGGGGCCGTATGAGACCCAGTACTTC. Amino acid sequence: CASSQLLAGGPYETQYF.

A word on this clonotype: The junction shows a germline mismatch at one end, possibly a read error. J is TRBJ2-2 and V is TRBV10-3; TRBD1 matches at 7 bases. Germline lookup yields CDR1 ENHRY and CDR2 SYGVKD. The CDR3 spans 15 residues. The CDR3 loop reads CASSTPDRATGELFF. Written as DNA, the CDR3 is TGTGCCAGCAGTACCCCTGACAGGGCGACCGGGGAGCTGTTTTTT.

The table lists this clonotype with many counts. J is TRBJ2-7 and V is TRBV7-2, with 11 bases that match TRBD1. CDR3 size: 15 residues. V gave up 5 bases and J gave up 5 bases; unmatched junction bases: 8. CDR1 and CDR2 from the germline V gene are SGHTA and FQGNSA. CDR3 nucleotide sequence: TGTGCCAGCAGCCCATCTGGGGGACAGGGGGACGAGCAGTACTTC. The encoded protein is CASSPSGGQGDEQYF.

This clonotype occurred many times. The chain is built from TRBV29-1 and TRBJ2-7; TRBD2 matches at 10 bases. The CDR3 is made up of 13 amino acids. V dropped 3 bases and J dropped 3; count of bases not matched to a gene: 2. The germline CDR1 and CDR2 sequences are SQVTM and ANQGSEA. The CDR3 region is CSVDLAGDYEQYF. In DNA form, the CDR3 reads TGCAGCGTTGATCTAGCGGGGGACTACGAGCAGTACTTC.

This clonotype has only one observation. Given the absence of the conserved phenylalanine or tryptophan at the CDR3 end, a read error is likely. The limits of the CDR3 on the DNA are not certain, so only TCRdb's listed CDR3 is given. The CDR3 reads CASSLTGGRHRGAVV. The chain has TRBV7-9 and TRBJ2-2; TRBD1, as called in the table, went unchecked against the DNA. The V gene's germline CDR1 is SEHNR and CDR2 FQNEAQ (reference sequence). The CDR3 has 15 amino acids, counting both end residues.

This CDR3 is CAISPREHRAINYGYTF. CDR3 bases: TGTGCCATCAGCCCACGAGAACACAGGGCAATCAACTATGGCTACACCTTC. The chain has TRBV10-3 and TRBJ1-2, with D possibly TRBD1 on 6 matching bases. V was cut by 6 bases and J by 2 bases, with 22 bases left in between. The CDR3 loop spans 17 amino acids. The V gene's germline CDR1 is ENHRY and CDR2 SYGVKD.

The rearrangement uses TRBV6-5 and TRBJ2-5; 9 bases align to TRBD2. The V gene's germline CDR1 is MNHEY and CDR2 SVGAGI. V gave up 0 bases and J gave up 5 bases; unmatched junction bases: 13. This CDR3 has 18 amino acids. This chain's CDR3 is CASSYSRERLAVRETQYF. The CDR3 nucleotides are TGTGCCAGCAGTTACTCACGGGAGAGACTAGCGGTTAGGGAGACCCAGTACTTC.

This clonotype was observed many times. The chain has TRBV6-5 and TRBJ2-7; perhaps TRBD2 as D (5 bases). Between the trimmed V and J ends, which lost 8 bases and 2 bases, there was a span of 13 bases. In germline, CDR1 is MNHEY, CDR2 SVGAGI. This CDR3 comprises 13 residues. The DNA for the CDR3 is TGTGCCAGCGGGCGCGGAGGCACCTACGAGCAGTACTTC. This translates into CASGRGGTYEQYF.

V gene TRBV4-1 combines with J gene TRBJ1-5; tentatively, D is TRBD1 (6 bases). Germline CDR1 MGHRA, CDR2 YSYEKL. Deletions cut 1 base from V and 6 bases from J, with 13 bases between. The CDR3 is 15 residues long. The CDR3 is CASSQAGAASQPQHF. Here the CDR3 DNA reads TGCGCCAGCAGCCAAGCAGGGGCTGCGAGTCAGCCCCAGCATTTT.

This sequence joins TRBV5-1 and TRBJ2-7; D could derive from TRBD1 or TRBD2 (6 bases each). Per germline, CDR1 SGHRS and CDR2 YFSETQ. This CDR3 comprises 14 residues. V was cut by 6 bases and J by 6 bases, with 19 bases left in between. CDR3 bases: TGCGCCAGCACCCCCAGGGGAGGTCAGGGCGAGCAGTACTTC. This gives the protein CASTPRGGQGEQYF.

This clonotype was observed many times. The chain employs TRBV10-3 and TRBJ1-2; weak D call: TRBD1 (5 bases). The CDR3 covers 13 residues. From germline, CDR1 is ENHRY and CDR2 SYGVKD. Deletions cut 3 bases from V and 4 bases from J, with 9 bases between. The CDR3 reads CAISEGDSYGYTF. CDR3 nucleotide sequence: TGTGCCATCAGTGAAGGGGATAGCTATGGCTACACCTTC.

This clonotype was recorded a few times. V and J are TRBV20-1 and TRBJ1-3; the match to TRBD1 covers 9 bases. Germline V gene data show CDR1 as DFQATT and CDR2 as SNEGSKA (reference sequence). This CDR3 comprises 16 residues. J was trimmed by 2 bases and V by 2 bases; bases with no gene match: 7. CDR3 loop: CSARPTDRGAGNTIYF. The DNA for the CDR3 is TGCAGTGCTAGACCTACGGACAGGGGCGCTGGAAACACCATATATTTT.

This clonotype was observed a few times. The rearrangement links TRBV12-3 or TRBV12-4 to TRBJ1-3, with D perhaps TRBD1 (6 bases). The germline V and J ends were trimmed by 5 bases and 3 bases, with 14 bases remaining between them. This CDR3 is built from 15 residues. The CDR3 DNA reads TGTGCCAGCAGTCCCTCTAACAGGGATGGAAACACCATATATTTT. Translating it yields CASSPSNRDGNTIYF.

The chain is built from TRBV28 and TRBJ1-5, with D possibly matching TRBD1 (6 bases). This CDR3 comprises 15 residues. Trimming took 6 bases from V and 2 from J, leaving 14 bases between them. The germline V gene has CDR1 MDHEN and CDR2 SYDVKM. The CDR3: CASRQGDTRNQPQHF. DNA of the CDR3: TGTGCCAGCAGGCAAGGGGACACACGCAATCAGCCCCAGCATTTT. Looking up the rest from reference TRBV28 and TRBJ1-5 gives the full variable domain: DVKVTQSSRYLVKRTGEKVFLECVQDMDHENMFWYRQDPGLGLRLIYFSYDVKMKEKGDIPEGYSVSREKKERFSLILESASTNQTSMYLCASRQGDTRNQPQHFGDGTRLSIL.

On this clonotype: The junction does not match germline at one end; this may be a read error. The chain is built from TRBV12-3 or TRBV12-4 and TRBJ1-6; TRBD1 is a possible D gene (6 bases). This CDR3 region has 15 residues. CDR3 bases: TGTGCCCGCAGTGAACAGGGCCTCCGAGATTCACCCCTCCACTTT. Residues: CARSEQGLRDSPLHF.

The chain uses TRBV24-1 and TRBJ1-3; D not certain. The CDR3 contains 12 residues. The ends were cut back, 4 bases at V and 11 bases at J, with 11 bases in the middle. Germline-derived CDR1 and CDR2 are KGHDR and SFDVKD. CDR3 nucleotide sequence: TGTGCCACCAGTGAGGCGGGGTCGGCCATATATTTT. Translation gives CATSEAGSAIYF.

The chain is built from TRBV29-1 and TRBJ2-2; 9 positions match TRBD2. Germline loops: CDR1 SQVTM, CDR2 ANQGSEA. J lost 2 bases, V lost 0 bases, and 13 bases had no gene match. CDR3 length: 19 residues. The CDR3 reads CSVEDRRGSGGLNTGELFF. DNA for the CDR3: TGCAGCGTTGAAGACCGGAGGGGTAGCGGGGGCCTTAACACCGGGGAGCTGTTTTTT.

The chain recombines TRBV28 with TRBJ1-1; D may be TRBD1 (5 bases). The germline V and J ends were trimmed by 6 bases and 8 bases, with 10 bases remaining between them. This CDR3 is built from 11 residues. Germline values: CDR1 MDHEN, CDR2 SYDVKM. CDR3 nucleotides: TGTGCCAGCAGACTCGGGGACGAAGCTTTCTTT. Amino acid sequence: CASRLGDEAFF.

The chain combines TRBV6-6 with TRBJ2-7; D may be TRBD2 (6 bases). The germline V gene has CDR1 MNHNY and CDR2 SVGAGI (reference sequence). The CDR3 is 15 amino acids. The V gene lost 6 bases and the J gene lost 0 bases, with 15 bases spanning the gap. CDR3 in amino acids: CASRNGGVYSYEQYF. The CDR3 DNA reads as TGTGCCAGCAGGAATGGCGGGGTGTACTCCTACGAGCAGTACTTC.

The V and J genes are TRBV6-5 and TRBJ1-5, with 8 bases aligning to TRBD1. The CDR3 contains 14 residues. The V gene's germline CDR1 is MNHEY and CDR2 SVGAGI. V dropped 2 bases and J dropped 9; count of bases not matched to a gene: 6. CDR3 nucleotides: TGTGCCAGCAGTTACCAGCGACAGGGGTCGCCCCAGCATTTT. It is translated as CASSYQRQGSPQHF.

The sample holds a few counts of this clonotype. The chain joins TRBV2 to TRBJ2-7; D gene ambiguous. The CDR3 extends over 10 amino acids. From germline, CDR1 is SNHLY and CDR2 FYNNEI. The V end lost 6 bases, the J end lost 7 bases, and 7 bases lay between the germline ends. The CDR3 nucleotides read TGTGCCAGCAGGAACAATGAGCAGTACTTC. Encoded protein: CASRNNEQYF.

This clonotype showed up just a few times. The V gene is TRBV6-1, the J gene TRBJ1-1; D gene unclear. Germline V gene data show CDR1 as MNHNS and CDR2 as SASEGT. The CDR3 runs to 14 residues. V lost 7 bases and J 5 bases, leaving 17 bases between the germline ends. The CDR3 reads CASILLMGMTEAFF. The CDR3 DNA is TGTGCCAGCATCCTTCTCATGGGGATGACTGAAGCTTTCTTT.

This clonotype was observed many times. The chain uses TRBV10-3 and TRBJ2-5; D not resolved. Germline lookup yields CDR1 ENHRY and CDR2 SYGVKD. V lost 5 bases to trimming and J lost 4 bases, with 11 bases between them. The CDR3 runs to 13 residues. The CDR3 sequence: CAISKGGSETQYF. CDR3 in DNA: TGTGCCATCAGTAAGGGCGGATCAGAGACCCAGTACTTC.

The chain couples TRBV24-1 to TRBJ2-3, with D possibly TRBD1 on 6 matching bases. Germline lookup yields CDR1 KGHDR and CDR2 SFDVKD. The CDR3 contains 13 residues. V lost 4 bases, J lost 6 bases, and 10 bases lay in between. The CDR3 region is CATSDAQGDTQYF. The CDR3 DNA sequence: TGTGCCACCAGTGACGCGCAGGGGGATACGCAGTATTTT.

The V and J genes are TRBV6-2 or TRBV6-3 and TRBJ1-1; D gene ambiguous. The CDR3 loop spans 13 amino acids. The germline CDR1 and CDR2 sequences are MNHEY and SVGEGT. Trimming left V 7 bases short and J 0 bases short, with 9 bases between. This chain's CDR3 is CASIDSMNTEAFF. CDR3 DNA sequence: TGTGCCAGCATCGATTCAATGAACACTGAAGCTTTCTTT.